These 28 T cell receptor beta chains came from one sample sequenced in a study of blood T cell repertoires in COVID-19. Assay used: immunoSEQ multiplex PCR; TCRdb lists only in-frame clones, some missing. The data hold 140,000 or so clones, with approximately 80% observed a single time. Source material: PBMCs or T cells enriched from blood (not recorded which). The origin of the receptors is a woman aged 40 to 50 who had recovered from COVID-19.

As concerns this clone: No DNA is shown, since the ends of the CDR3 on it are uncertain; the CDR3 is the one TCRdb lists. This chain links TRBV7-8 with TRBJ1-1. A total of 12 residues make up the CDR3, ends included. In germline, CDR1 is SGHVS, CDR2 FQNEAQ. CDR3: CASSLVGGGTFF.

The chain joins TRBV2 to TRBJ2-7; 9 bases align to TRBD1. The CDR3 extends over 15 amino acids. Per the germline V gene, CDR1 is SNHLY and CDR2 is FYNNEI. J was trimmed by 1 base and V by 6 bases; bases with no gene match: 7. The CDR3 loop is CASRSAGTGSYEQYF. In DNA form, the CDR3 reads TGTGCCAGCAGGTCCGCCGGGACAGGGTCCTACGAGCAGTACTTC. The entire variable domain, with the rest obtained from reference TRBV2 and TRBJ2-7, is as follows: EPEVTQTPSHQVTQMGQEVILRCVPISNHLYFYWYRQILGQKVEFLVSFYNNEISEKSEIFDDQFSVERPDGSNFTLKIRSTKLEDSAMYFCASRSAGTGSYEQYFGPGTRLTVT.

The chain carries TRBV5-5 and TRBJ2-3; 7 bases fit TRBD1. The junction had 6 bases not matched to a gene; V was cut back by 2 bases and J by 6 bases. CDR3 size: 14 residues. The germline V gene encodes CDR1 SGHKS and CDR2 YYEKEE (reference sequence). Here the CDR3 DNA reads TGTGCCAGCAGCTTACAGGGGATATCGGATACGCAGTATTTT. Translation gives CASSLQGISDTQYF.

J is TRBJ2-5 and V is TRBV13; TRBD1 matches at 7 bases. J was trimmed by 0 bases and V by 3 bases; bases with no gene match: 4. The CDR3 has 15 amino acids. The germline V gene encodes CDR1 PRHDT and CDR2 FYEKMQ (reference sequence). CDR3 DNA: TGTGCCAGCAGCTTGACAGGGACGTACCAAGAGACCCAGTACTTC. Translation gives CASSLTGTYQETQYF. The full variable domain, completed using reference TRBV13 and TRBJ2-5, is AAGVIQSPRHLIKEKRETATLKCYPIPRHDTVYWYQQGPGQDPQFLISFYEKMQSDKGSIPDRFSAQQFSDYHSELNMSSLELGDSALYFCASSLTGTYQETQYFGPGTRLLVL.

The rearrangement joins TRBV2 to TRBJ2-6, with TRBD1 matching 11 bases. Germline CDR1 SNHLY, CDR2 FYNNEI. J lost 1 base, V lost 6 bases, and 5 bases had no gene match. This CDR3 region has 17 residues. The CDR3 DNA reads TGTGCCAGCAGGCCGGGACAGGGGGGTTCTGGGGCCAACGTCCTGACTTTC. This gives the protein CASRPGQGGSGANVLTF.

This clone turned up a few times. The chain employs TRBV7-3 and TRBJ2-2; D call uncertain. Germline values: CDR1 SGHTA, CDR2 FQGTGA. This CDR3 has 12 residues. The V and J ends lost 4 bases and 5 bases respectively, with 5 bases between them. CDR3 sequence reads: CASSSSTGELFF. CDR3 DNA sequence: TGTGCCAGCAGCTCCAGTACCGGGGAGCTGTTTTTT.

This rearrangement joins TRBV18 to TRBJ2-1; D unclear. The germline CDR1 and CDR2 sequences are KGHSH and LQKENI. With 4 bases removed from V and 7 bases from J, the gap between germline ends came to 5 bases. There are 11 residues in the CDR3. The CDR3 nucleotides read TGTGCCAGCTCACGAGAAAATGAGCAGTTCTTC. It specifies CASSRENEQFF.

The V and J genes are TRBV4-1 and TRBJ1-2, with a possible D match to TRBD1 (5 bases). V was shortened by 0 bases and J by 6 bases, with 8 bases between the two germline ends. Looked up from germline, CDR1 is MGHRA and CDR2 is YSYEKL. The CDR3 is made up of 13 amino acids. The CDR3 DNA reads TGCGCCAGCAGCCAAGAACGGGGGGATGGCTACACCTTC. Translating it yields CASSQERGDGYTF.

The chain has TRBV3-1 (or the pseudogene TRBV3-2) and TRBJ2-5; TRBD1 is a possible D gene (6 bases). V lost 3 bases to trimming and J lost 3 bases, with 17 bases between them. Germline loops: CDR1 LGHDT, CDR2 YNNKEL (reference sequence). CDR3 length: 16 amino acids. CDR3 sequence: CASSQYLGGVKETQYF. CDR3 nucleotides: TGTGCCAGCAGCCAGTACCTAGGGGGAGTAAAAGAGACCCAGTACTTC.

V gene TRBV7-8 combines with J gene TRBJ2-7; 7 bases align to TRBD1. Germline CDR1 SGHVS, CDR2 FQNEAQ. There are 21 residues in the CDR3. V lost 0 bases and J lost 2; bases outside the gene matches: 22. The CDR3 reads CASSLAVNLARQGQLTYEQYF. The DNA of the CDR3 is TGTGCCAGCAGCTTAGCGGTAAATTTGGCCCGACAGGGCCAATTGACCTACGAGCAGTACTTC.

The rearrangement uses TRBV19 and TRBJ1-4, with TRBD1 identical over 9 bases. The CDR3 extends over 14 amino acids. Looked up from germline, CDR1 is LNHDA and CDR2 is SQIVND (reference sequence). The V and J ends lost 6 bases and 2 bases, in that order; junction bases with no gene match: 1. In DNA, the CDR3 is TGTGCCAGTAGCGACAGGGGGACTAATGAAAAACTGTTTTTT. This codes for CASSDRGTNEKLFF.

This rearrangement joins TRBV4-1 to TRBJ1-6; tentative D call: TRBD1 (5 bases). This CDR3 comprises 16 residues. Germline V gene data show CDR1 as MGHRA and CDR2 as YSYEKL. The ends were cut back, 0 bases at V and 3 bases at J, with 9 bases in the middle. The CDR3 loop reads CASSQDPDSYNSPLHF. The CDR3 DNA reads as TGCGCCAGCAGCCAAGACCCCGACAGCTATAATTCACCCCTCCACTTT.

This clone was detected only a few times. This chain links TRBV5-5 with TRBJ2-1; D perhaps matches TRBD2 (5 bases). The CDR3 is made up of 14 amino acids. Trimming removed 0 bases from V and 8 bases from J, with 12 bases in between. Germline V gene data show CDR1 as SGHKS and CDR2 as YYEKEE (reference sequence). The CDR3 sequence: CASSLEVGAYEQFF. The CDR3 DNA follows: TGTGCCAGCAGCTTGGAGGTGGGAGCTTATGAGCAGTTCTTC.

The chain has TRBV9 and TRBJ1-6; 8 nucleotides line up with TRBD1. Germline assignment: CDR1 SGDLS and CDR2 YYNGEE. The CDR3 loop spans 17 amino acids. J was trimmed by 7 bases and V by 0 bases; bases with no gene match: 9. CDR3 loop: CASSVEGGDRGNSPLHF. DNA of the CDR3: TGTGCCAGCAGCGTAGAGGGGGGAGACAGGGGCAATTCACCCCTCCACTTT.

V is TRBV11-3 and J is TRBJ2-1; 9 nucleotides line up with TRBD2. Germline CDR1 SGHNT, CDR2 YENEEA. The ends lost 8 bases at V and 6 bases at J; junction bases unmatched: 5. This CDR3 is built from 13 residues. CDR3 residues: CASAGGGGNEQFF. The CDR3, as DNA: TGTGCCAGCGCGGGAGGGGGTGGCAATGAGCAGTTCTTC.

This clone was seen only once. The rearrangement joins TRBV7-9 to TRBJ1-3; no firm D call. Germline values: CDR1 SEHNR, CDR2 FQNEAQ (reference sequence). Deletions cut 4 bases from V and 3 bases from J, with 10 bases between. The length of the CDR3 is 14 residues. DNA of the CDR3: TGTGCCAGCAGCTCCGGGGTGGGTGGAAACACCATATATTTT. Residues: CASSSGVGGNTIYF. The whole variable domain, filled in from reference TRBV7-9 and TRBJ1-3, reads DTGVSQNPRHKITKRGQNVTFRCDPISEHNRLYWYRQTLGQGPEFLTYFQNEAQLEKSRLLSDRFSAERPKGSFSTLEIQRTEQGDSAMYLCASSSGVGGNTIYFGEGSWLTVV.

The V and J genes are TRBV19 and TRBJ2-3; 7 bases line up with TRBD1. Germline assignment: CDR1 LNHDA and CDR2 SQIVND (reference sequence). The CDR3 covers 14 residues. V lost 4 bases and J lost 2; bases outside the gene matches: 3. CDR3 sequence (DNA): TGTGCCAGTAGTAAAGGACAGGACACAGATACGCAGTATTTT. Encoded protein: CASSKGQDTDTQYF.

CDR3 in amino acids: CASSVDSASSTDTQYF. Here the CDR3 DNA reads TGTGCCAGCAGTGTAGACAGCGCTTCTAGCACAGATACGCAGTATTTT. The V gene is TRBV28, the J gene TRBJ2-3, with a tentative D call TRBD1 (5 bases). Trimming cost V 5 bases and J 0 bases, with 15 bases left between them. Germline CDR1 MDHEN, CDR2 SYDVKM. The CDR3 sequence is 16 residues long.

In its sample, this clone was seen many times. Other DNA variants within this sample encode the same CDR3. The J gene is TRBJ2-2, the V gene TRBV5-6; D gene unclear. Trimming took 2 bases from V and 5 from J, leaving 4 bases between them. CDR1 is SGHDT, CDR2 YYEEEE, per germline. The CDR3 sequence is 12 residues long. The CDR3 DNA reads TGTGCCAGCAGCTTCAAAACCGGGGAGCTGTTTTTT. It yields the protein CASSFKTGELFF.

The CDR3 loop is CASSLGDSTNSPLHF. The CDR3 region has the DNA TGCGCCAGCAGCTTGGGAGACAGCACGAATTCACCCCTCCACTTT. This rearrangement joins TRBV5-1 to TRBJ1-6; a weak D match, TRBD1 (5 bases). Between the trimmed V and J ends, which lost 0 bases and 7 bases, there was a span of 11 bases. There are 15 residues in the CDR3. The germline V gene encodes CDR1 SGHRS and CDR2 YFSETQ.

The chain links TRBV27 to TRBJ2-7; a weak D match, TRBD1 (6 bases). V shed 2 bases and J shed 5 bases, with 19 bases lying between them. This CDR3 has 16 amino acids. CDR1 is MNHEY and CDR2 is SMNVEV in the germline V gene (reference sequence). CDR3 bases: TGTGCCAGCAGTTTAATTCCCGACAGGCCGGAGAACGAGCAGTACTTC. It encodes CASSLIPDRPENEQYF.

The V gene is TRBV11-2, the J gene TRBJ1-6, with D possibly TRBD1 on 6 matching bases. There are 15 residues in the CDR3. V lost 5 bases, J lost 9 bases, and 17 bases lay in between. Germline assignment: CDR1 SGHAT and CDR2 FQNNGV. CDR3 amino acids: CASSLGGGGGSPLHF. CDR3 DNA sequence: TGTGCCAGCAGCCTCGGAGGAGGGGGGGGTTCACCCCTCCACTTT.

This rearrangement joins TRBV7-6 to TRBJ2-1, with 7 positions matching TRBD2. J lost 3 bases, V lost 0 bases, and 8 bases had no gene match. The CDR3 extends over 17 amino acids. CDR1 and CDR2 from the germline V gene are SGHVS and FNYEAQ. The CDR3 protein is CASSLAGGVVSYNEQFF. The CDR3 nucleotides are TGTGCCAGCAGCTTAGCGGGGGGGGTAGTCAGCTACAATGAGCAGTTCTTC.

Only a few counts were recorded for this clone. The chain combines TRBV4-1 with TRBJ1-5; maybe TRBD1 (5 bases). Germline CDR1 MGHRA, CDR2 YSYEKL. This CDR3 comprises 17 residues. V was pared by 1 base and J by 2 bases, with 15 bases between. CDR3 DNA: TGCGCCAGCAGCCAAGCGGCGCAGGGATCTCGCAATCAGCCCCAGCATTTT. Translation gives CASSQAAQGSRNQPQHF.

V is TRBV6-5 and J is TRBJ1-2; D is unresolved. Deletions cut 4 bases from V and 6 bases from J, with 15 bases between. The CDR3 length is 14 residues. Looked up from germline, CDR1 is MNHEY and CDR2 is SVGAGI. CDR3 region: CASSFVNAVNGYTF. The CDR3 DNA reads TGTGCCAGCAGTTTCGTCAACGCGGTAAATGGCTACACCTTC.

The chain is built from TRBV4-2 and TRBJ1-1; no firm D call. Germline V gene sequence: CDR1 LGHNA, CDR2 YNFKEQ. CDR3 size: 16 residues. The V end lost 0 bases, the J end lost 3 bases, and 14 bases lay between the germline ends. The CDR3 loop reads CASSQDSSGRDTEAFF. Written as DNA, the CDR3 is TGTGCCAGCAGCCAAGATTCGTCCGGGCGGGACACTGAAGCTTTCTTT.

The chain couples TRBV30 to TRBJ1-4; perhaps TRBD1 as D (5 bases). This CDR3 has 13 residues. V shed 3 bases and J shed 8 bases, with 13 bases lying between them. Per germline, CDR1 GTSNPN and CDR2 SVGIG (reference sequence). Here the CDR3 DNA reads TGTGCCTGGAGCGCAGGGTTAGGAGAAAAACTGTTTTTT. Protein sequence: CAWSAGLGEKLFF.

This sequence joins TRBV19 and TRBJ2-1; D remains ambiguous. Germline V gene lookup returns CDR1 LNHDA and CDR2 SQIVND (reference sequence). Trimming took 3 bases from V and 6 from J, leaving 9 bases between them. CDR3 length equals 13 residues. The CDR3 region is CASSISYTNEQFF. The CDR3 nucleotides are TGTGCCAGTAGTATTTCTTACACCAATGAGCAGTTCTTC. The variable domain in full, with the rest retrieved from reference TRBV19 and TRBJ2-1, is DGGITQSPKYLFRKEGQNVTLSCEQNLNHDAMYWYRQDPGQGLRLIYYSQIVNDFQKGDIAEGYSVSREKKESFPLTVTSAQKNPTAFYLCASSISYTNEQFFGPGTRLTVL.